This entry features one T cell receptor beta chain sequence. This clone appeared many times. The antigen it recognizes is unknown. No clone much larger than this one lies a single base away; base qualities are absent. CDR3 length: 10 amino acids, cysteine to phenylalanine. The CDR3 DNA has 30 bases and is translated from base 1. From the germline V gene, CDR1 is SQVTM and CDR2 is ANQGSEA. The germline ends are 7 bases apart after V is trimmed by 7 bases and J by 4 bases. The data stem from a study of shared clonotypes between healthy human individuals (dated by TCRdb to the early 2020s). Looking at the study overall: The cohort comprised a couple of women and a few men aged 18 to 49 years. Per donor, three plates each were used for CD4 naive and CD4 memory, two for CD8 naive, and one for CD8 memory. Blood TCR repertoires of about 5 healthy adults were deeply sequenced to estimate repertoire size and the extent of clonotype sharing between individuals. To increase sequencing depth and limit assay-specific biases, TCR repertoire library preparation and sequencing were carried out by different laboratories using diverse techniques. Per donor, leukapheresis produced somewhere between about 0.94 and 9 billion PBMCs.

TCR CDR3 regions were amplified from genomic DNA by multiplex PCR using the deep immunoSEQ assay. Extracted genomic DNA from each cell subset was spread evenly across all wells of several immunoSEQ 96-well plates, with each plate serving as a replicate. For sorted subsets, approximately 200 ng of genomic DNA, equivalent to 25,000 to 35,000 T cell genomes, went into each replicate PCR. The purified libraries were quantified using a Qubit 3.0 fluorometer, sized with a Bioanalyzer 2100, and then quantified again using the KAPA Library Quantification kit. Each immunoSEQ 96-well plate was sequenced on its own single-read 150-cycle Illumina NextSeq 550 flow cell. Per the authors' processing: Because the immunoSEQ output included only junctional sequences and no quality scores, the filtering could not be the same as the filtering used for full-length reads. To assign V/J genes and CDR3, sequences were annotated using PyIR, a Python wrapper for IgBLAST v1.9, with IMGT germline references. Reads with weak V/J assignments (E-value above 1e-6), missing CDR3, stop codons, out-of-frame junctions, or ambiguous translated residues were removed. V3J clonotypes were defined by identical inferred V gene, J gene, and CDR3 amino acid sequence. Percentage overlap between repertoires was calculated by dividing the number of shared unique clonotypes by the size of the smaller repertoire. Repertoire richness was assessed with RTK rarefaction, the Chao1 estimator, and Recon v2.1 estimates of unobserved clonotypes. For all TCRbeta clonotypes obtained by the gDNA method from a handful of donors, generation probabilities were computed with OLGA. The table was pulled from immuneACCESS by TCRdb, which kept in-frame rearrangements only. Such tables lose some clones; where checked, under half of the loss comes from unresolved V genes, and the rest has no known cause. D and trimming come from the DNA, and the V and J calls and clone size come from that table. The sample profile shows 150,000 to 200,000 clones; approximately 62% of them were found once. The ten most abundant clones make up about 10% of the sample.

The donors were healthy, HIV-negative adults who had no recently reported acute infections or vaccinations. All donors were Caucasian adults living in Nashville, Tennessee, USA. CD4+ T cells were enriched by magnetic negative selection, after which naive cells were positively selected on CD45RA and the negative fraction was taken as the memory subset. Blood was collected by leukapheresis, and PBMCs were isolated by Ficoll-Histopaque density gradient centrifugation and then cryopreserved in liquid nitrogen vapor phase. Purity and quantity of every magnetically sorted T cell population were checked by analytical flow cytometry. Genomic DNA was isolated from every sorted fraction and measured by UV absorbance on a Nanodrop 2000c. The investigation overall reported the following: Estimated clonotype richness was generally larger for naive than for memory subsets. Pairwise subsampling led to the expectation that sequencing depth would affect the degree of clonotype sharing among donors. Only blood was sampled, and tissue TCR repertoires likely differ from those in blood. Because the study included a small number of donors, the genetic and exposure-history diversity represented was limited. Sharing across four donors was observed for 5% to 6.5% of naive CD4, over 3% of naive CD8, over 2% of memory CD4, and around 0.42% of memory CD8 clonotypes. Even with the large sequencing depth, rarefaction of the sorted-subset datasets indicated that sequencing was incomplete. Compared with non-shared clonotypes, the clonotypes found in all four sorted-subset donors had higher generation probabilities.

This receptor was obtained from a man aged 30-40 years in good health. Sample: memory CD4+ T cells sorted from blood. The sample's cell subset or site label is to be understood as: CD45RA-negative fraction. The sequence links TRBV29-1 to TRBJ2-5; the D gene remains uncertain. The DNA sequence follows: TGCAGCGGAGGAGTAGAGACCCAGTACTTC. Its protein reads: CSGGVETQYF.